The rows below give T cell receptor beta chains drawn from one sample of a study of chemoradiotherapy in HPV16-positive cancers. TCRdb keeps only in-frame clones here, not all; method: immunoSEQ multiplex PCR. The repertoire holds a few thousand clones, with 83% as singletons. The starting material was tumor tissue, obtained from a patient who underwent chemoradiotherapy. These receptors were obtained from a human donor with HPV-associated anogenital cancer. Both conserved end residues are trimmed from each CDR3.

TRBV6-6 14 ASSYSSQGPATEAF
TRBV6-6 14 ASSWGPFGGGNTIY
TRBV5-5 11 ASSRTNRDGYT
TRBV9 11 ASSVAGGNEQF
TRBV7-8 14 ASSLLDGAYNSPLH
TRBV4-2 11 ASSQPVNRSLH
TRBV4-2 12 ASSLSGGTDTQY
TRBV7-9 12 ASSEGLRAYEQY
TRBV4-2 15 ASSLLGGEVGTDTQY
TRBV4-2 12 ASSQVQSNYGYT